Included here is one TCR beta chain sequence, with context. Germline values: CDR1 SNHLY, CDR2 FYNNEI. With 2 bases removed from V and 0 bases from J, the gap between germline ends came to 5 bases. CDR3 length: 14 amino acids. The sample comes from a study of blood T cell repertoires in COVID-19. In the study overall: Collection of acute and convalescent COVID-19 samples took place in the United States, Italy and Spain.

Clones were read by immunoSEQ multiplex PCR, and TCRdb kept only the in-frame ones, dropping some. The repertoire has more than 85,000 clones, about nine tenths of them found once; the top ten carry approximately 3.6%. The source of this sequence is a woman between 70 and 85 years old with acute or convalescent COVID-19. What was sequenced was peripheral blood. V gene TRBV2 combines with J gene TRBJ1-5; TRBD1 might be the D (5 bases). The CDR3 loop reads CASSERGSNQPQHF. The CDR3 DNA reads TGTGCCAGCAGTGAAAGGGGTAGCAATCAGCCCCAGCATTTT. The whole variable domain, filled in from reference TRBV2 and TRBJ1-5, reads EPEVTQTPSHQVTQMGQEVILRCVPISNHLYFYWYRQILGQKVEFLVSFYNNEISEKSEIFDDQFSVERPDGSNFTLKIRSTKLEDSAMYFCASSERGSNQPQHFGDGTRLSIL.